Listed below are T cell receptor beta chains from one sample, sequenced in a study of cytomegalovirus exposure and HLA in healthy donors. Sequenced by immunoSEQ multiplex PCR; TCRdb stores in-frame clones only, minus some. The repertoire consists of some 350,000 clones, with about 90% occurring once and the leading ten covering roughly 1.2%. Material for sequencing was PBMCs. Source of these receptors: a woman aged 30 to 39 in good health and CMV-seropositive. CDR3s include the opening cysteine and the closing phenylalanine or tryptophan. Each record gives: V gene, J gene, clone size, D gene, CDR3 DNA, CDR3 protein. The D gene is left open where the match is weak. For some rows the clone size is stated as once, few or many, or as a class when expanded; others skip it.

>TRBV30|TRBJ1-6|-|-
TGTGCCTGGAGTGGGGGGCTTGGTTCACCCCTCCACTTT
CAWSGGLGSPLHF
>TRBV11-2|TRBJ2-5|-|-
TGTGCCAGCAGCTTAACGGCCCCACAAGAGACCCAGTACTTC
CASSLTAPQETQYF
>TRBV7-9|TRBJ2-1|-|-
TGTGCCAGCAGCCCCATGTCAGACTACAATGAGCAGTTCTTC
CASSPMSDYNEQFF
>TRBV15|TRBJ2-1|-|TRBD2
TGTGCCACCAGCAGAGAGATCGCGGGGGTCCCCCCCAATGAGCAGTTCTTC
CATSREIAGVPPNEQFF
>TRBV28|TRBJ1-1|-|TRBD1
TGTGCCAGCACCTCTTCCGGGACAGGCATAACTGAAGCTTTCTTT
CASTSSGTGITEAFF
>TRBV27|TRBJ2-5|-|-
TGTGCCAGCAGTTTATCATGGGGGGAGTACCAAGAGACCCAGTACTTC
CASSLSWGEYQETQYF
>TRBV9|TRBJ2-1|-|TRBD2
TGTGCCAGCAGCGCCGGGACTAGCGGGAGGGGATTGGGCAATGAGCAGTTCTTC
CASSAGTSGRGLGNEQFF
>TRBV6-1|TRBJ2-3|-|-
TGTGCCAGCAGTGAAGAAACGGGGCAGCCACGCACAGATACGCAGTATTTT
CASSEETGQPRTDTQYF
>TRBV7-2|TRBJ1-5|-|TRBD1
TGTGCCAGCAGCTTACCGGGACAGGCAATCAATCAGCCCCAGCATTTT
CASSLPGQAINQPQHF
>TRBV14|TRBJ2-7|-|-
TGTGCCAGCAGCCAAGACGTACAGGCTCAGCAGTACTTC
CASSQDVQAQQYF
>TRBV9|TRBJ2-6|once|-
TGTGCCAGCCGAACAGGGGCCAACGTCCTGACTTTC
CASRTGANVLTF
>TRBV2|TRBJ1-4|-|TRBD1
TGTGCCAGCAGAGTCTCGGGACAGGGACATGAAAAACTGTTTTTT
CASRVSGQGHEKLFF
>TRBV7-9|TRBJ2-7|once|TRBD1
TGTGCCAGCAGCCAATACTGGGACAGGGCGCTCCCCGAGCAGTACTTC
CASSQYWDRALPEQYF
>TRBV5-6|TRBJ2-2|-|TRBD2
TGTGCCAGCAGCTCCGACGGACTAGCGAACACCGGGGAGCTGTTTTTT
CASSSDGLANTGELFF
>TRBV4-1|TRBJ1-4|-|-
TGCGCCAGCAGCCAAGATAACTCGGGGGCACGGGAAAAACTGTTTTTT
CASSQDNSGAREKLFF
>TRBV27|TRBJ2-2|-|TRBD1
TGTGCCAGCAGAACCCGGGACAGGGGGCGGTTTACCGGGGAGCTGTTTTTT
CASRTRDRGRFTGELFF